What follows are 15 T cell receptor beta chains derived from one specimen sequenced in a study of T cell responses to AZD1222 COVID-19 vaccine. The data were produced by immunoSEQ multiplex PCR, yet TCRdb's version contains in-frame clones alone and is incomplete. There are 57,000 or so clones in the sample; 81% occur only once, and 26% lies in the top ten. The sample in question was peripheral blood, obtained 28 days after the second AZD1222 dose. These receptors all stem from an adult who received the AZD1222 COVID-19 vaccine.

This chain joins TRBV18 and TRBJ1-5, with 11 bases that match TRBD1. V was clipped by 4 bases and J by 6 bases; unmatched bases: 2. The germline CDR1 and CDR2 sequences are KGHSH and LQKENI. This CDR3 has 14 residues. CDR3 protein: CASSRDRGAQPQHF. CDR3 in DNA: TGTGCCAGCTCACGGGACAGGGGGGCTCAGCCCCAGCATTTT. Using reference TRBV18 and TRBJ1-5 for the parts outside the CDR3, the full variable domain is NAGVMQNPRHLVRRRGQEARLRCSPMKGHSHVYWYRQLPEEGLKFMVYLQKENIIDESGMPKERFSAEFPKEGPSILRIQQVVRGDSAAYFCASSRDRGAQPQHFGDGTRLSIL.

The chain joins TRBV5-4 to TRBJ2-7; D possibly uses TRBD1 or TRBD2 (5 bases each). Germline loops: CDR1 SGHNT, CDR2 YYREEE (reference sequence). The CDR3 totals 13 residues. V was shortened by 5 bases and J by 1 base, with 10 bases between the two germline ends. The CDR3: CASSIGASYEQYF. CDR3 nucleotide sequence: TGTGCCAGCAGTATCGGGGCATCCTACGAGCAGTACTTC.

The V and J genes are TRBV5-4 and TRBJ1-2; D is uncertain. In germline, CDR1 is SGHNT, CDR2 YYREEE (reference sequence). V lost 0 bases, J lost 1 base, and 4 bases lay in between. The length of the CDR3 is 13 residues. CDR3 sequence (DNA): TGTGCCAGCAGCTTGGACAGTAACTATGGCTACACCTTC. Protein: CASSLDSNYGYTF.

The V call is TRBV28, the J call TRBJ1-1; a possible D gene is TRBD1 (5 bases). The CDR3 runs to 15 residues. The V end lost 3 bases, the J end lost 6 bases, and 17 bases lay between the germline ends. Germline values: CDR1 MDHEN, CDR2 SYDVKM. DNA of the CDR3: TGTGCCAGCAGTTTCATTGACAGCCTTCGCTCTGAAGCTTTCTTT. As protein: CASSFIDSLRSEAFF.

This clone was detected a few times. For the CDR3, the DNA is TGTGCCAGCAGCTTGTTAACCGGGGAGCTGTTTTTT. Its protein is CASSLLTGELFF. This chain joins TRBV7-3 and TRBJ2-2, with no clear D. CDR1 SGHTA and CDR2 FQGTGA come from the germline V gene. Trimming removed 3 bases from V and 5 bases from J, with 4 bases in between. The CDR3 sequence is 12 residues long.

As to this clone: At one end the junction does not follow the germline gene, possibly because of a read error. This chain joins TRBV7-8 and TRBJ2-7; TRBD2 aligns across 7 bases. CDR3 size: 14 residues. CDR1 is SGHVS, CDR2 FQNEAQ, per germline. The CDR3 DNA reads TGTGCCAGCAGTTCCTTGACTAGCTCCAACGAGCAGTACTTC. It is translated as CASSSLTSSNEQYF.

This rearrangement joins TRBV6-6 to TRBJ1-3; the D gene is possibly TRBD1 (6 bases). This CDR3 spans 16 amino acids. From germline, CDR1 is MNHNY and CDR2 SVGAGI (reference sequence). Trimming stripped 6 bases from V and 4 bases from J, with 19 bases between. CDR3 protein: CASRFPGTTNGNTIYF. CDR3 nucleotide sequence: TGTGCCAGCAGATTTCCGGGGACAACGAACGGAAACACCATATATTTT.

In its sample, this clone was seen once. V and J are TRBV3-1 (or the pseudogene TRBV3-2) and TRBJ2-5; D may be TRBD1 or TRBD2 (5 bases each). The V end was cut by 4 bases, the J end by 5 bases, with 14 bases between. The CDR3 spans 14 residues. The germline V gene has CDR1 LGHDT and CDR2 YNNKEL (reference sequence). The CDR3 DNA is TGTGCCAGCAGCCCACAATCCGGGACCGAGACCCAGTACTTC. Residues: CASSPQSGTETQYF.

This sequence joins TRBV6-5 and TRBJ1-1; D is unclear. The germline CDR1 and CDR2 sequences are MNHEY and SVGAGI. CDR3 size: 15 residues. The germline V and J ends were trimmed by 6 bases and 2 bases, with 16 bases remaining between them. In DNA, the CDR3 is TGTGCCAGCAGACGGCGGCGGACTTCAAACACTGAAGCTTTCTTT. Its translation is CASRRRRTSNTEAFF.

This chain uses TRBV14 with TRBJ2-5; TRBD2 matches 13 bases. The germline CDR1 and CDR2 sequences are SGHDN and FVKESK. This CDR3 region has 14 residues. The V segment lost 4 bases and the J segment 9 bases; nucleotides outside the gene matches: 5. CDR3 coding DNA: TGTGCCAGCAGCCCAGGACTAGCGGGAGTCCCCCAGTACTTC. Translating it yields CASSPGLAGVPQYF.

In its sample, this clone was seen a few times. J is TRBJ1-5 and V is TRBV19, with D maybe TRBD1 (5 bases). The germline V gene encodes CDR1 LNHDA and CDR2 SQIVND (reference sequence). This CDR3 has 15 residues. V was clipped by 9 bases and J by 1 base, with 16 bases between them. CDR3 nucleotides: TGTGCCAGCAGCCCATCCCGGGACAGCAATCAGCCCCAGCATTTT. Amino acid sequence: CASSPSRDSNQPQHF.

The chain recombines TRBV29-1 with TRBJ2-3, with 8 positions matching TRBD2. CDR3 length: 14 amino acids. Trimming cost V 7 bases and J 2 bases; bases outside gene matches: 8. The V gene's germline CDR1 is SQVTM and CDR2 ANQGSEA. The DNA for the CDR3 is TGCAGCGGGAGTCCGGGGGGGGTCACAGATACGCAGTATTTT. This encodes CSGSPGGVTDTQYF.

This chain links TRBV30 with TRBJ2-3; D gene ambiguous. Trimming cost V 1 base and J 1 base, with 9 bases left between them. Germline V CDR1 and CDR2: GTSNPN, SVGIG (reference sequence). This CDR3 contains 14 residues. This CDR3 is CAWSGGGRTDTQYF. The CDR3 DNA follows: TGTGCCTGGAGTGGTGGCGGACGCACAGATACGCAGTATTTT.

J is TRBJ1-6 and V is TRBV5-4, with TRBD1 matching 10 bases. In germline, CDR1 is SGHNT, CDR2 YYREEE (reference sequence). The V segment lost 3 bases and the J segment 7 bases; nucleotides outside the gene matches: 1. The CDR3 length is 14 residues. This chain's CDR3 is CASSSGQGNSPLHF. Here the CDR3 DNA reads TGTGCCAGCAGCTCGGGACAGGGGAATTCACCCCTCCACTTT.

This sequence joins TRBV4-3 and TRBJ2-7; tentatively, D is TRBD1 (6 bases). The CDR3 sequence is 15 residues long. In germline, CDR1 is LGHNA, CDR2 YSLEER. V lost 0 bases to trimming and J lost 2 bases, with 11 bases between them. The CDR3 sequence: CASSQDRTVPYEQYF. The CDR3 nucleotides read TGCGCCAGCAGCCAAGATAGGACAGTACCCTACGAGCAGTACTTC.